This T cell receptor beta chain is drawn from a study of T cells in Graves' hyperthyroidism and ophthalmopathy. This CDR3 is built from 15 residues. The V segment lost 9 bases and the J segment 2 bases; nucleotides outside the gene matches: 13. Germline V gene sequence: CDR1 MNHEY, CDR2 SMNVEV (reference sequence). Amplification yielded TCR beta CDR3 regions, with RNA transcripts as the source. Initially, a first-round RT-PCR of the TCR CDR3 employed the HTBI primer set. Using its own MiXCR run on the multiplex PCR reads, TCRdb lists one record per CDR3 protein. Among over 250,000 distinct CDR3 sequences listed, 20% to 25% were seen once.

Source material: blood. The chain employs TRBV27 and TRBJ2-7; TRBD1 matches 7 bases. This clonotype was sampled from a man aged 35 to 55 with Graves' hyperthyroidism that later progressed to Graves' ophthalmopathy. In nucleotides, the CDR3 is TGTGCCAGTCGGTCCCTCCCTCAGGGGGCCTACGAGCAGTACTTC. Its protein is CASRSLPQGAYEQYF.